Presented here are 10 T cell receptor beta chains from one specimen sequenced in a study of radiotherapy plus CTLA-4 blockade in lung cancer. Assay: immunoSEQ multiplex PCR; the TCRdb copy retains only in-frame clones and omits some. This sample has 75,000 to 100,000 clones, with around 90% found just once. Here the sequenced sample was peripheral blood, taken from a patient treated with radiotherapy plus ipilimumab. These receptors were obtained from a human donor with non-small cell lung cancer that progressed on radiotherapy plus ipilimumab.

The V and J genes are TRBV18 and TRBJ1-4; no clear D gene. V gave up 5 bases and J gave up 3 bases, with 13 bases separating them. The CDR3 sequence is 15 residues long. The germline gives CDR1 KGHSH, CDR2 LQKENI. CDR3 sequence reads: CASSKDPASNEKLFF. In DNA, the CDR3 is TGTGCCAGCTCAAAGGATCCCGCTTCTAATGAAAAACTGTTTTTT.

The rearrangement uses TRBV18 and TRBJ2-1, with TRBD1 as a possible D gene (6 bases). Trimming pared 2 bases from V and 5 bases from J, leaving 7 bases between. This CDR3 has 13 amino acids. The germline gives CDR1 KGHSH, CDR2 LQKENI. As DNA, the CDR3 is TGTGCCAGCTCACCAGGACAGAACAATGAGCAGTTCTTC. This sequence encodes CASSPGQNNEQFF.

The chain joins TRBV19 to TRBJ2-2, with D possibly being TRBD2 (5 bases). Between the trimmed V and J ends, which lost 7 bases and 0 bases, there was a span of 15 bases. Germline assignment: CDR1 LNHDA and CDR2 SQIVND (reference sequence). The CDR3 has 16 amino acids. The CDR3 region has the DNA TGTGCCAGTACCTCAAGGGTGGGAGCGAACACCGGGGAGCTGTTTTTT. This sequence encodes CASTSRVGANTGELFF.

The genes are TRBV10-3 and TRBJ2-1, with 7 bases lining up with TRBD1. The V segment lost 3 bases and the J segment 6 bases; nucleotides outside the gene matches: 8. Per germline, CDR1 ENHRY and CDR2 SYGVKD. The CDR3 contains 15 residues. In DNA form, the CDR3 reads TGTGCCATCAGTGAAGGAGACAGGGCGGGCAATGAGCAGTTCTTC. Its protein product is CAISEGDRAGNEQFF.

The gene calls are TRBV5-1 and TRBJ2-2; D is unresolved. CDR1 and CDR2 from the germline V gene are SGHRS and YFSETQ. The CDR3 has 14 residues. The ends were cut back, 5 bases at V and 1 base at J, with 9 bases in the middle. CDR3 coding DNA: TGCGCCAGCAGGGTCTCACAGAACACCGGGGAGCTGTTTTTT. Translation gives CASRVSQNTGELFF.

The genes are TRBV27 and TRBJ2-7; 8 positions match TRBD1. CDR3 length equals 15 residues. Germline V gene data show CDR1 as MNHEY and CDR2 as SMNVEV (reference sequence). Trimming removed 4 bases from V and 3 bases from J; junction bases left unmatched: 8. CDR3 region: CASSYAGTGLYEQYF. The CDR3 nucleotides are TGTGCCAGCAGTTACGCCGGGACAGGACTCTACGAGCAGTACTTC.

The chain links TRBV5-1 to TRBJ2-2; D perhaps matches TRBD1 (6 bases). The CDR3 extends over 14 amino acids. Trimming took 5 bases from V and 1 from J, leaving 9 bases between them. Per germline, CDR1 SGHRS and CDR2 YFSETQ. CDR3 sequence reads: CASRQTGNTGELFF. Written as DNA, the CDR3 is TGCGCCAGCAGACAGACAGGGAACACCGGGGAGCTGTTTTTT. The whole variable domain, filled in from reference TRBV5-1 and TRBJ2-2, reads KAGVTQTPRYLIKTRGQQVTLSCSPISGHRSVSWYQQTPGQGLQFLFEYFSETQRNKGNFPGRFSGRQFSNSRSEMNVSTLELGDSALYLCASRQTGNTGELFFGEGSRLTVL.

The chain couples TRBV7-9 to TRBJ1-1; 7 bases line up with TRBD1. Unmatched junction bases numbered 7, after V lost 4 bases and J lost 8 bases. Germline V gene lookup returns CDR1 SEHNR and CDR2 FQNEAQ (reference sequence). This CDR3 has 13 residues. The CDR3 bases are TGTGCCAGCAGCTCACCTGACAGGGCCGAAGCTTTCTTT. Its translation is CASSSPDRAEAFF.

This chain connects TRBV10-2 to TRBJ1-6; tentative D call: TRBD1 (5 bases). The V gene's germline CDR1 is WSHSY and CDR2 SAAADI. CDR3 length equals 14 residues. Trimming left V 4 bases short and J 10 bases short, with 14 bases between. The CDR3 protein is CASSGSGDRSPLHF. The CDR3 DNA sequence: TGCGCCAGCAGTGGTTCCGGGGACCGATCACCCCTCCACTTT.

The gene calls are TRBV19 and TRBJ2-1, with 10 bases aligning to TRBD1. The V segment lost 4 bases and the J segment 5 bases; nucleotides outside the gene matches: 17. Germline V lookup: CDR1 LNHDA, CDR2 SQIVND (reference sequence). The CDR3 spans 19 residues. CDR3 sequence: CASSTGTGALTRSHNEQFF. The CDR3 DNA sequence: TGTGCCAGTAGTACCGGGACAGGGGCCTTGACTAGGTCTCACAATGAGCAGTTCTTC.